A selection of T cell receptor beta chains follows, all from one sample in a study of T cells in Graves' hyperthyroidism and ophthalmopathy. TCRdb ran MiXCR on the multiplex PCR reads and lists one entry per CDR3 protein. The data hold roughly 100,000 distinct CDR3 sequences, with around 50% observed a single time. Sequenced: blood. Receptor source: a woman between 40 and 50 years old with Graves' hyperthyroidism. The conserved cysteine and the conserved F or W are not part of the CDR3 here. Fields, in order: CDR3 protein, V gene, CDR3 length, J gene.

ASSLAGQQETQY,TRBV12-3/TRBV12-4,12,TRBJ2-5
ASSPLGEWEQY,TRBV7-6,11,TRBJ2-7
ASRKGQGESQPQH,TRBV2,13,TRBJ1-5
ASSSGGTAGNTIY,TRBV5-1,13,TRBJ1-3
ASRGEGGGSPLH,TRBV9,12,TRBJ1-6
SARGPRGLAGEQY,TRBV20-1,13,TRBJ2-7
ASTPGANHGYT,TRBV19,11,TRBJ1-2
ASALGQAYEQY,TRBV10-1,11,TRBJ2-7
ASSLARHLLGYGYT,TRBV5-8,14,TRBJ1-2
ASSFGENTEAF,TRBV27,11,TRBJ1-1
ASSPDLTGLNEKLF,TRBV7-9,14,TRBJ1-4
ASSLGDPSNQPQY,TRBV7-2,13,TRBJ2-5
ATSDGETQY,TRBV24-1,9,TRBJ2-5
SYGQGVAF,TRBV29-1,8,TRBJ1-1
ASSILAGVGPDTQY,TRBV7-2,14,TRBJ2-3
ASSYGLAGGPVGELF,TRBV7-9,15,TRBJ2-2
ATSRAPGDNQPQH,TRBV15,13,TRBJ1-5
ASSSRGYT,TRBV7-3,8,TRBJ1-2
ASSLIGGEYSPLH,TRBV7-3,13,TRBJ1-6
SARDLASGRETQY,TRBV20-1,13,TRBJ2-5
ASSPPGNGQETQY,TRBV6-6,13,TRBJ2-5
ASTLDREAGAGTQY,TRBV2,14,.
ASRGEGASTEAF,TRBV9,12,TRBJ1-1
ATNSASNQPQH,TRBV15,11,TRBJ1-5